This T cell receptor (beta chain) was obtained from a study of blood T cell repertoires in COVID-19. Authors' methods: Amplification from reference gene primers served as the basis for estimated nucleated cell counts. Profiled with immunoSEQ multiplex PCR; TCRdb holds only in-frame clones, not every one. D and trimming come from the DNA, and the V and J calls and clone size come from that table. The sample lists hundreds of thousands of clones, around nine tenths seen once, with roughly 1.4% in the top ten. V was clipped by 6 bases and J by 0 bases, with 9 bases between them. The CDR3 spans 13 residues. Germline V gene sequence: CDR1 SGHAT, CDR2 FQDESV (reference sequence).

The material sequenced was PBMCs or T cells enriched from blood (not recorded which). The chain joins TRBV11-1 to TRBJ2-7; D perhaps matches TRBD2 (6 bases). The origin of this receptor is a woman aged 18-30 years who had been exposed to COVID-19. CDR3 DNA: TGTGCCAGCAGACGGGGAGGCTCCTACGAGCAGTACTTC. This sequence encodes CASRRGGSYEQYF.